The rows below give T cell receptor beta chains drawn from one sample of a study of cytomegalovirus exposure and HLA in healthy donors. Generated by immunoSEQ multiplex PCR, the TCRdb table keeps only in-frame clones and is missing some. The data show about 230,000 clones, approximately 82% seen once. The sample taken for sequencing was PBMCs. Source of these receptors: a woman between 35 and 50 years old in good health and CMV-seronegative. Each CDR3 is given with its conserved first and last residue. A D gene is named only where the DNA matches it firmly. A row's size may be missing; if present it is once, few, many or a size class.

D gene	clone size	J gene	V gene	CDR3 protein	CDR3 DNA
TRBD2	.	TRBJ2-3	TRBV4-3	CASSQALLAGGPATTDTQYF	TGCGCCAGCAGCCAAGCCCTGCTCGCGGGGGGACCAGCTACCACAGATACGCAGTATTTT
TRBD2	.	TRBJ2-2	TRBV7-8	CASSLEVAGYTGELFF	TGTGCCAGCAGCTTAGAAGTAGCGGGGTACACCGGGGAGCTGTTTTTT
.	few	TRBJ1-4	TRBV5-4	CASSLAGNNEKLFF	TGTGCCAGCAGCTTGGCGGGGAATAATGAAAAACTGTTTTTT
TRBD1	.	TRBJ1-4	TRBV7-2	CASSLDDRELLFF	TGTGCCAGCAGCTTAGACGACAGGGAACTCCTGTTTTTT
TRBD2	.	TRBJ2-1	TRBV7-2	CASRGGAGGYNEQFF	TGTGCCAGCAGGGGTGGAGCGGGGGGTTACAATGAGCAGTTCTTC
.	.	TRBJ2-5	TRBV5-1	CASSLVLDQETQYF	TGCGCCAGCAGCTTGGTTTTAGACCAAGAGACCCAGTACTTC
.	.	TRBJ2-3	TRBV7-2	CASSLDRGRDTQYF	TGTGCCAGCAGCTTAGATAGGGGAAGAGATACGCAGTATTTT
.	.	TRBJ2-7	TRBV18	CASSGNRDEQYF	TGTGCCAGCTCAGGGAACAGGGACGAGCAGTACTTC
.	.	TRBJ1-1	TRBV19	CASLRHKNTEAFF	TGTGCCAGTCTGCGACACAAGAACACTGAAGCTTTCTTT
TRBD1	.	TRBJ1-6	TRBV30	CALDRGNSPLHF	TGTGCCTTGGACAGGGGCAACTCACCCCTCCACTTT
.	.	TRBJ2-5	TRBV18	CASSATSLTQYF	TGTGCCAGCTCAGCAACTAGCCTGACCCAGTACTTC
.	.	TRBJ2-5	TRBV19	CASRPDGRFEETQYF	TGTGCCAGTAGACCCGATGGCAGGTTTGAGGAGACCCAGTACTTC
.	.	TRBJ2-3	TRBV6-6	CASSLAGTDTQYF	TGTGCCAGCAGTTTAGCCGGGACAGATACGCAGTATTTT
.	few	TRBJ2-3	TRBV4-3	CASSLNEGTDTQYF	TGCGCCAGCAGCCTCAACGAGGGCACAGATACGCAGTATTTT
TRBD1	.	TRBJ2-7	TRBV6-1	CASAARGPYEQYF	TGTGCCAGCGCGGCCAGGGGGCCCTACGAGCAGTACTTC
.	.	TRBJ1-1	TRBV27	CASSLSGREAFF	TGTGCCAGCAGTTTATCGGGCAGGGAAGCTTTCTTT
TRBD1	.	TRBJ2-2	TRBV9	CASSERGGTGSVGELFF	TGTGCCAGCAGCGAGAGAGGGGGGACAGGGTCGGTCGGGGAGCTGTTTTTT
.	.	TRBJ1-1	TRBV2	CASVRHLNTEAFF	TGTGCCAGCGTCCGACACCTGAACACTGAAGCTTTCTTT
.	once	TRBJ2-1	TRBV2	CASSLRGGDEQFF	TGTGCCAGCAGTCTGCGGGGCGGGGATGAGCAGTTCTTC
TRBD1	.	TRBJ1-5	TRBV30	CAWSLSGGQPQHF	TGTGCCTGGAGTTTGTCAGGGGGGCAGCCCCAGCATTTT
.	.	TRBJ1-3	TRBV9	CASSVVGEGNTIYF	TGTGCCAGCAGCGTAGTAGGGGAAGGAAACACCATATATTTT
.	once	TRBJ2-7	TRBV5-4	CASSRGGGIEQYF	TGTGCCAGCAGCCGAGGAGGAGGGATCGAGCAGTACTTC
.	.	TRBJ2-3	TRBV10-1	CASSAKGVGSTDTQYF	TGCGCCAGCAGTGCCAAAGGCGTCGGGAGCACAGATACGCAGTATTTT
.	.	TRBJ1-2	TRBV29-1	CSVEPLGPVTNYGYTF	TGCAGCGTTGAGCCGTTGGGGCCAGTGACTAACTATGGCTACACCTTC
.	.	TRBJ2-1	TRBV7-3	CASSLRQGIYNEQFF	TGTGCCAGCAGCTTAAGGCAGGGGATCTACAATGAGCAGTTCTTC
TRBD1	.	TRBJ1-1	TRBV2	CASSADRGRSEAFF	TGTGCCAGCAGTGCCGACAGGGGGCGGTCTGAAGCTTTCTTT
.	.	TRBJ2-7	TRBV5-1	CASSLGTETYEQYF	TGCGCCAGCAGCTTGGGGACAGAAACCTACGAGCAGTACTTC
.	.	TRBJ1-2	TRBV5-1	CASSLQGDNAYGYTF	TGCGCCAGCAGCCTACAGGGAGATAATGCCTATGGCTACACCTTC
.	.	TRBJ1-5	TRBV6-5	CASSAVGGGNQPQHF	TGTGCCAGCAGTGCCGTGGGGGGGGGCAATCAGCCCCAGCATTTT
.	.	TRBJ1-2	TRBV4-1	CASSQEPGGGGYGYTF	TGCGCCAGCAGCCAAGAACCCGGAGGGGGGGGCTATGGCTACACCTTC
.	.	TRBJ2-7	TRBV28	CASSLRWSSYEQYF	TGTGCCAGCAGTTTACGCTGGAGCTCCTACGAGCAGTACTTC
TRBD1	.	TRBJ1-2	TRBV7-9	CASSLGQDTRLGGYTF	TGTGCCAGCAGTCTTGGACAGGATACTCGTCTAGGTGGCTACACCTTC
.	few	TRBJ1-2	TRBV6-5	CASSYASGARPYGYTF	TGTGCCAGCAGTTACGCGTCAGGGGCGAGGCCCTATGGCTACACCTTC
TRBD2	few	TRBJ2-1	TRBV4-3	CASSQDGRGGPDNEQFF	TGCGCCAGCAGCCAAGATGGGCGGGGGGGGCCTGACAATGAGCAGTTCTTC
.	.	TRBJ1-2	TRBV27	CASSFGLNYGYTF	TGTGCCAGCAGTTTTGGCCTCAACTATGGCTACACCTTC
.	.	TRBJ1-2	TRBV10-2	CASSVGGYGGYTF	TGCGCCAGCAGTGTTGGGGGGTATGGCGGCTACACCTTC
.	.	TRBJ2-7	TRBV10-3	CAIQESYEQYF	TGTGCCATCCAGGAATCCTACGAGCAGTACTTC
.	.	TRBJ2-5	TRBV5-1	CASSLDRGSQYF	TGCGCCAGCAGCTTGGATCGGGGATCCCAGTACTTC
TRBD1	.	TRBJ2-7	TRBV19	CASSPQGAMYEQYF	TGTGCCAGTAGCCCACAGGGGGCGATGTACGAGCAGTACTTC
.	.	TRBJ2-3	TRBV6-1	CASSEGAGYTDTQYF	TGTGCCAGCAGTGAAGGGGCTGGATACACAGATACGCAGTATTTT
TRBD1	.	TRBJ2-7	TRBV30	CAWRDRPYEQYF	TGTGCCTGGAGGGACAGGCCCTACGAGCAGTACTTC
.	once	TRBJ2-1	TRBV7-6	CASSLAFPGDYNEQFF	TGTGCCAGCAGCTTAGCTTTCCCGGGGGACTACAATGAGCAGTTCTTC
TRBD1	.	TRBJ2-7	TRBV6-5	CASRPSGTGGHEQYF	TGTGCCAGCAGACCTTCCGGGACAGGGGGCCACGAGCAGTACTTC
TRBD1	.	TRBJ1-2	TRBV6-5	CASSPQGGLYGYTF	TGTGCCAGCAGCCCTCAAGGGGGCCTATATGGCTACACCTTC
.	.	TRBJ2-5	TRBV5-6	CASSLMAAGVGETQYF	TGTGCCAGCAGCTTGATGGCCGCAGGGGTGGGAGAGACCCAGTACTTC
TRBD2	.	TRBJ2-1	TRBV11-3	CASSSELAGTSYNEQFF	TGTGCCAGCAGCTCGGAGCTAGCGGGGACTTCCTACAATGAGCAGTTCTTC
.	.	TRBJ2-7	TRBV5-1	CASSPPASSYEQYF	TGCGCCAGCAGCCCCCCCGCGTCCTCCTACGAGCAGTACTTC